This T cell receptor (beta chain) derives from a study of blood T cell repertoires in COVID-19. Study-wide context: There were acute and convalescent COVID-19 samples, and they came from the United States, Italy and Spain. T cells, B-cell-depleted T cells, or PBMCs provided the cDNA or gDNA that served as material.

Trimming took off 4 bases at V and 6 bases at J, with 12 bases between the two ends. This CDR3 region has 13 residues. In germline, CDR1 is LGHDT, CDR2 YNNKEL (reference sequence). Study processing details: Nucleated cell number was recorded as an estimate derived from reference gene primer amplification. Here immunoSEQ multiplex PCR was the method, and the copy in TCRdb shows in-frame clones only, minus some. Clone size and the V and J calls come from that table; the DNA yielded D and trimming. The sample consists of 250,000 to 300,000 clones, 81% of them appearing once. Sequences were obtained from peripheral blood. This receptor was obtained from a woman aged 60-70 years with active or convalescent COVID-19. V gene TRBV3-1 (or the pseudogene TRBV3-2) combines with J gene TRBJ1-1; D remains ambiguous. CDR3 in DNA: TGTGCCAGCAGCCCCCAACAAGAATCTGAAGCTTTCTTT. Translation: CASSPQQESEAFF.